These 16 T cell receptor beta chains came from one sample sequenced in a study of T cells in Graves' hyperthyroidism and ophthalmopathy (dated by TCRdb to the late 2010s). The method was multiplex PCR. The data were produced on an Illumina HiSeq 2000. The TCR beta CDR3 regions were amplified from the RNA transcripts. The TCR CDR3 was subjected to a first round of RT-PCR using the HTBI primer set and the Qiagen OneStep RT-PCR kit. Clones were called with MiXCR by TCRdb after fastp trimmed the public reads at Q25, and only in-frame beta chains were retained. Entries that share a CDR3 protein sequence are merged under the most common genes and DNA. Present in this sample are almost 350,000 distinct CDR3 sequences, 15% to 20% of which were seen just once. The ten biggest clones cover roughly 16% of the sample. Material: blood. These receptors were taken from a woman between 40 and 50 years old with Graves' ophthalmopathy.

This clonotype was detected ten times or more. The V and J genes are TRBV12-3 or TRBV12-4 and TRBJ1-1; TRBD1 might be the D (5 bases). Deletions cut 5 bases from V and 10 bases from J, with 17 bases between. This CDR3 region has 13 residues. In nucleotides, the CDR3 is TGTGCCAGCAGTCTATCTCTGACAGCTGGAGCTTTCTTT. It is translated as CASSLSLTAGAFF.

This clonotype was seen at least ten times. The chain combines TRBV20-1 with TRBJ2-2, with TRBD2 matching 12 bases. The length of the CDR3 is 18 residues. Trimming at V came to 1 base and at J to 5 bases, leaving 11 bases not matched to a gene. The germline V gene has CDR1 DFQATT and CDR2 SNEGSKA (reference sequence). The CDR3 bases are TGCAGTGCTAGAGCCCTGCTGACTAGCGGGAGACGGACCGGGGAGCTGTTTTTT. It codes for CSARALLTSGRRTGELFF.

This clonotype was recorded many times. V is TRBV30 and J is TRBJ2-7; TRBD1 agrees at 7 bases. This CDR3 spans 15 amino acids. The V gene's germline CDR1 is GTSNPN and CDR2 SVGIG (reference sequence). J was trimmed by 3 bases and V by 2 bases; bases with no gene match: 10. CDR3 sequence: CAWSIGDRLLYEQYF. CDR3 in DNA: TGTGCCTGGAGTATAGGGGACAGACTACTCTACGAGCAGTACTTC.

In its sample, this clonotype was seen a few times. The rearrangement joins TRBV19 to TRBJ2-2, with 7 nucleotides matching TRBD2. The V segment lost 3 bases and the J segment 0 bases; nucleotides outside the gene matches: 4. This CDR3 region has 16 residues. From germline, CDR1 is LNHDA and CDR2 SQIVND (reference sequence). The CDR3 is CASSIWAGANTGELFF. The CDR3 nucleotides are TGTGCCAGTAGTATCTGGGCGGGAGCGAACACCGGGGAGCTGTTTTTT.

This clonotype showed up just a few times. The chain employs TRBV30 and TRBJ1-5; D is unresolved. The CDR3 has 13 residues. V lost 0 bases to trimming and J lost 3 bases, with 6 bases between them. Per germline, CDR1 GTSNPN and CDR2 SVGIG (reference sequence). This CDR3 is CAWSVTDNQPQHF. The CDR3 coding sequence is TGTGCCTGGAGTGTAACCGACAATCAGCCCCAGCATTTT.

This clonotype was seen at least ten times. V and J are TRBV7-2 and TRBJ2-7, with TRBD2 matching 7 bases. This CDR3 spans 14 amino acids. Germline lookup yields CDR1 SGHTA and CDR2 FQGNSA. J lost 4 bases, V lost 0 bases, and 3 bases had no gene match. CDR3 DNA: TGTGCCAGCAGCTTAGCGGGGGGGGAGTACGAGCAGTACTTC. Translation gives CASSLAGGEYEQYF.

The CDR3 DNA is TGCAGTGCTAGTGCCAACCAAGAGACCCAGTACTTC. It translates to CSASANQETQYF. The V call is TRBV20-1, the J call TRBJ2-5; D unclear. Germline assignment: CDR1 DFQATT and CDR2 SNEGSKA (reference sequence). The CDR3 covers 12 residues. The V and J ends lost 3 bases and 0 bases respectively, with 5 bases between them.

The rearrangement links TRBV30 to TRBJ2-2, with no clear D. V was trimmed by 8 bases and J by 0 bases, leaving 10 bases between them. Germline loops: CDR1 GTSNPN, CDR2 SVGIG (reference sequence). The CDR3 extends over 13 amino acids. CDR3 protein: CAILNANTGELFF. CDR3 DNA sequence: TGTGCCATTCTAAACGCGAACACCGGGGAGCTGTTTTTT.

This clonotype has ten or more counts. The chain joins TRBV24-1 to TRBJ2-5; 7 bases agree with TRBD2. Trimming cost V 5 bases and J 0 bases; bases outside gene matches: 2. Germline V gene sequence: CDR1 KGHDR, CDR2 SFDVKD. The CDR3 has 14 residues. Here the CDR3 DNA reads TGTGCCACCAGTGTGGGGGGGAACCAAGAGACCCAGTACTTC. It is translated as CATSVGGNQETQYF.

Comments on this clonotype: Relative to the germline gene, one junction end is altered; a read error may explain this. The CDR3, as DNA: TGTGCCAGCAGGGAAGCCGGGACAGGCCGCAATCAGCCCCAGCATTTT. This encodes CASREAGTGRNQPQHF. The chain is built from TRBV6-1 and TRBJ1-5, with TRBD1 matching 8 bases. Germline CDR1 and CDR2: MNHNS and SASEGT. This CDR3 is built from 16 residues.

This clonotype was detected many times. This chain uses TRBV29-1 with TRBJ2-7; maybe TRBD2 (5 bases). Germline-derived CDR1 and CDR2 are SQVTM and ANQGSEA. The length of the CDR3 is 14 residues. Trimming shortened V by 3 bases and J by 4 bases, and 16 bases separated the two germline ends. DNA for the CDR3: TGCAGCGTTGACCGGGAAGGCGACTCATACGAGCAGTACTTC. Amino acids: CSVDREGDSYEQYF.

This clonotype was found many times. J is TRBJ1-2 and V is TRBV11-2; no clear D. V lost 5 bases and J lost 2, with 18 bases in between. CDR1 SGHAT and CDR2 FQNNGV come from the germline V gene. The CDR3 is 16 amino acids. The CDR3 sequence is CASSLQFGRGNYGYTF. In nucleotides, the CDR3 is TGTGCCAGCAGCCTTCAATTCGGTCGCGGAAACTATGGCTACACCTTC.

This clonotype was found many times. The V and J genes are TRBV6-2 or TRBV6-3 and TRBJ2-5, with 8 bases lining up with TRBD2. CDR1 is MNHEY and CDR2 is SVGEGT in the germline V gene. V was pared by 0 bases and J by 4 bases, with 7 bases of the junction left unmatched. The CDR3 is 16 residues long. As DNA, the CDR3 is TGTGCCAGCAGTTACTCCGGCGGGGGGCGAGGAGAGACCCAGTACTTC. Translating it yields CASSYSGGGRGETQYF.

This clonotype was seen many times. The rearrangement uses TRBV7-2 and TRBJ2-7, with a weak D call TRBD2 (6 bases). The germline V gene has CDR1 SGHTA and CDR2 FQGNSA. The germline V and J ends were trimmed by 1 base and 4 bases, with 8 bases remaining between them. This CDR3 has 13 residues. This CDR3 is CASSLGAGYEQYF. CDR3 in DNA: TGTGCCAGCAGCTTAGGGGCGGGGTACGAGCAGTACTTC. Full variable domain (outside the CDR3, taken from reference TRBV7-2 and TRBJ2-7): GAGVSQSPSNKVTEKGKDVELRCDPISGHTALYWYRQSLGQGLEFLIYFQGNSAPDKSGLPSDRFSAERTGGSVSTLTIQRTQQEDSAVYLCASSLGAGYEQYFGPGTRLTVT.

This clonotype came up many times. The chain has TRBV12-3 or TRBV12-4 and TRBJ2-5, with D perhaps matching TRBD2 (5 bases). This CDR3 is built from 17 residues. V was shortened by 4 bases and J by 5 bases, with 23 bases between the two germline ends. This chain's CDR3 is CASSSPGVVPLGETQYF. Written as DNA, the CDR3 is TGTGCCAGCAGTTCACCCGGGGTGGTACCTTTGGGGGAGACCCAGTACTTC.

Ten or more counts support this clonotype. CDR3 bases: TGCGCCAGCAGCCAAGGTGTGGGAGGGAGTGGCACCTACGAGCAGTACTTC. The encoded protein is CASSQGVGGSGTYEQYF. V is TRBV4-3 and J is TRBJ2-7; 7 positions agree with TRBD2. In germline, CDR1 is LGHNA, CDR2 YSLEER. CDR3 length: 17 residues. V was clipped by 1 base and J by 2 bases; unmatched bases: 11.